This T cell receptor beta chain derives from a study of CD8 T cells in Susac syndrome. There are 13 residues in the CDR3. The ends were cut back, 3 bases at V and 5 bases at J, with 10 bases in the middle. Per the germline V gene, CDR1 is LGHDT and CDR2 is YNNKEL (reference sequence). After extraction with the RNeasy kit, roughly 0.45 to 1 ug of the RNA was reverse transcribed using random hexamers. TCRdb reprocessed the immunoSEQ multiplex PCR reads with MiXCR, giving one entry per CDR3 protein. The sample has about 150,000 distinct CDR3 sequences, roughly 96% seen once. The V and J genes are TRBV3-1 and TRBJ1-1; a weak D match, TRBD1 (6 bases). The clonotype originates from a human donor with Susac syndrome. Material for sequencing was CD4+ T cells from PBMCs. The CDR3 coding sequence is TGTGCCAGCAGCCAGGGGGCGATGACTGAAGCTTTCTTT. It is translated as CASSQGAMTEAFF.